This T cell receptor beta chain was found in a study of blood T cells in healthy people across ages. The CDR3 has 14 amino acids. Aged roughly 6 to 90, donors were systemically healthy Caucasians from Russia. Alongside a J-beta primer mix, a sample-barcoded 5' primer served in a second PCR lasting roughly 6 to 11 cycles. Each cDNA molecule carried a tag from a template-switch adaptor that contained 12 random nucleotides. Per sample, CDR3-containing paired-end reads numbered at least 2.5 million. TCRdb re-called the 5' RACE reads with MiXCR, one entry per CDR3 protein. The sample has a few hundred thousand distinct CDR3 sequences, 45% to 60% seen once.

This chain links TRBV21-1 with TRBJ1-2; the table's TRBD1 call for D was not verified on the DNA. TRBV21-1 is a pseudogene. The receptor was isolated from a man aged 55 to 70 in good health. Sequencing was carried out using blood. DNA of the CDR3: TGTGCCAGCAGGACAGGGGCCCACCCCGGCGGCTACACCTTC. Residues: CASRTGAHPGGYTF.